This TCR beta chain was sequenced during a study of vaccination and CD4 T cells after COVID-19. Overall study context: Convalescent cases consisted of six males and four females, of whom two were Hispanic.

TCRdb independently ran MiXCR on the PCR reads; one entry per CDR3 protein. The sample gives fewer than 20,000 distinct CDR3 sequences, 55% to 65% of which show up once; 1% is in the top ten. The V gene end was trimmed by 2 bases and the J gene end by 6 bases; junction bases not matched to a gene: 8. Germline V CDR1 and CDR2: MNHEY, SMNVEV (reference sequence). The CDR3 loop spans 15 amino acids. The source material was CD4+ T cells from blood, sampled before SARS-CoV-2 vaccination. The TCR comes from a human donor who had recovered from COVID-19. This sequence joins TRBV27 and TRBJ2-3; 7 positions agree with TRBD2. The CDR3 here is CASSLRTSGRDTQYF. The DNA of the CDR3 is TGTGCCAGCAGTTTAAGGACTAGTGGGCGGGATACGCAGTATTTT.